This T cell receptor beta chain originates from a study of cytomegalovirus exposure and HLA in healthy donors. Both 60 Vbeta primers and 13 Jbeta primers went into the PCR. Some clones are missing from TCRdb's copy, which holds only in-frame ones; the method was immunoSEQ multiplex PCR. The table lists some 160,000 clones, about two thirds of them singletons. In germline, CDR1 is MNHEY, CDR2 SVGAGI. This CDR3 is built from 12 residues. Trimming took off 4 bases at V and 11 bases at J, with 12 bases between the two ends. The chain recombines TRBV6-5 with TRBJ2-1; D possibly corresponds to TRBD2 (6 bases). The source material was PBMCs. This sequence was found in a man between 60 and 75 years old in good health and CMV-seronegative. The CDR3 loop reads CASSSNGGKQFF. The CDR3 DNA reads as TGTGCCAGCAGTTCAAACGGCGGGAAGCAGTTCTTC.